This TCR beta chain came from a study of blood T cell repertoires in COVID-19. The overall study: Material from acute and convalescent COVID-19 was sourced from the United States, Italy and Spain.

Per the study methods: Reference gene primer amplification yielded estimated nucleated cell counts. TCRdb's table, derived via immunoSEQ multiplex PCR, lists solely in-frame clones and lacks some. Clonal size and the V and J genes are those of that table, whereas D and trimming came from the DNA. The sample yields 250,000 to 350,000 clones, 90% seen once. Per the germline V gene, CDR1 is SGHRS and CDR2 is YFSETQ. CDR3 length: 15 amino acids. The V gene end was trimmed by 1 base and the J gene end by 8 bases; junction bases not matched to a gene: 7. V usage is TRBV5-1 and J usage is TRBJ1-4; 8 positions agree with TRBD1. The TCR sequence derives from a woman aged 25-40 years with COVID-19, enrolled during active disease. Source material: peripheral blood. This chain's CDR3 is CASSLFGTGGEKLFF. The CDR3 nucleotides read TGCGCCAGCAGCTTGTTCGGGACAGGAGGGGAAAAACTGTTTTTT.